Listed here are 8 T cell receptor beta chains from one sample, sequenced in a study of T cell responses to AZD1222 COVID-19 vaccine. Profiled with immunoSEQ multiplex PCR; TCRdb holds only in-frame clones, not every one. The table has some 100,000 clones, roughly 89% seen once. The specimen comprised peripheral blood, sampled on day 0 of AZD1222 vaccination. Receptor source: an adult in good health.

The rearrangement uses TRBV7-9 and TRBJ1-1; the D is unclear. Germline loops: CDR1 SEHNR, CDR2 FQNEAQ (reference sequence). The CDR3 length is 14 residues. V was cut by 3 bases and J by 4 bases, with 12 bases left in between. CDR3 sequence: CASSFSSISTEAFF. The CDR3 coding sequence is TGTGCCAGCAGCTTTAGCAGTATTTCCACTGAAGCTTTCTTT.

The chain's CDR3 is CASSFRQGSTGELFF. The CDR3 bases are TGTGCCAGTAGTTTTCGACAGGGGAGCACCGGGGAGCTGTTTTTT. The chain is built from TRBV19 and TRBJ2-2, with TRBD1 identical over 8 bases. This CDR3 spans 15 amino acids. V was pared by 5 bases and J by 4 bases, with 6 bases of the junction left unmatched. From germline, CDR1 is LNHDA and CDR2 SQIVND (reference sequence).

This clone was seen only once. This chain connects TRBV11-2 to TRBJ1-2; D perhaps matches TRBD1 (5 bases). Per germline, CDR1 SGHAT and CDR2 FQNNGV. CDR3 size: 14 residues. Trimming removed 2 bases at V and 5 bases at J, with 12 bases between. CDR3 in amino acids: CASSLPGLEYGYTF. CDR3 coding DNA: TGTGCCAGCAGCTTACCAGGGTTGGAGTATGGCTACACCTTC.

The chain links TRBV27 to TRBJ1-5; possible D gene TRBD1, 6 bases. Trimming took 5 bases from V and 7 from J, leaving 18 bases between them. CDR3 length: 15 residues. The germline V gene encodes CDR1 MNHEY and CDR2 SMNVEV (reference sequence). Written as DNA, the CDR3 is TGTGCCAGCAGTCCCCGGGGGGCCCCAGGCCAGCCCCAGCATTTT. Protein: CASSPRGAPGQPQHF.

The genes are TRBV9 and TRBJ1-3, with D unclear. Looked up from germline, CDR1 is SGDLS and CDR2 is YYNGEE. CDR3 length equals 14 residues. Trimming stripped 6 bases from V and 4 bases from J, with 14 bases between. The CDR3 region is CASNPGTLGNTIYF. CDR3 DNA sequence: TGTGCCAGCAATCCAGGTACTTTGGGAAACACCATATATTTT.

This chain uses TRBV29-1 with TRBJ2-2; D gene unclear. Germline V gene data show CDR1 as SQVTM and CDR2 as ANQGSEA. The CDR3 loop spans 17 amino acids. The V gene lost 4 bases and the J gene lost 0 bases, with 18 bases spanning the gap. The CDR3 here is CSVADVRGDSNTGELFF. The DNA of the CDR3 is TGCAGCGTTGCCGACGTGAGAGGCGATTCGAACACCGGGGAGCTGTTTTTT.

The V gene is TRBV2, the J gene TRBJ1-2, with TRBD1 matching over 10 bases. Trimming at V came to 9 bases and at J to 2 bases, leaving 9 bases not matched to a gene. Per the germline V gene, CDR1 is SNHLY and CDR2 is FYNNEI. This CDR3 is built from 15 residues. For the CDR3, the DNA is TGTGCCAGGATTGTCCCGGGACAGGGGAACTATGGCTACACCTTC. It specifies CARIVPGQGNYGYTF.

This clone occurred once. The rearrangement uses TRBV6-6 and TRBJ1-5; no definite D call. The CDR3 is made up of 13 amino acids. The V gene lost 8 bases and the J gene lost 1 base, with 9 bases spanning the gap. In germline, CDR1 is MNHNY, CDR2 SVGAGI (reference sequence). The CDR3 region is CASPGKSNQPQHF. As DNA, the CDR3 is TGTGCCAGCCCCGGAAAGAGCAATCAGCCCCAGCATTTT.